The next 25 T cell receptor beta chains were all read from a single sample in a study of regulatory T cells in long-lasting Graves disease listed by TCRdb under 2021. To prepare the library, multiplex PCR was applied. The run used an Illumina HiSeq 4000. TCR beta libraries were built with iRepertoire HTBI primers and Arm-PCR amplification of CDR3 regions. Starting from the raw public reads, TCRdb applied fastp trimming at Q25, assembled clones with MiXCR and retained in-frame beta chains. All rows with the same CDR3 protein become a single entry with the most common DNA and genes. The sample includes 530,000 or so distinct CDR3 sequences, with around 15% observed a single time. The ten largest clonotypes hold around 12% of the sample. Read against the paper, the sample's time point label means: newly diagnosed GD, antithyroid drugs for less than 3 months. For both TCR sequencing and RNA sequencing, RNA was extracted from PBMCs using TRIzol.

This sample also belongs to another study, concerning T cells in Graves' hyperthyroidism and ophthalmopathy.

Source: peripheral blood mononuclear cells (PBMCs), taken at new diagnosis, from a patient treated with antithyroid drugs. The receptors shown here come from a man between 18 and 29 years old with Graves disease. Donor details come from another sample of the same person, matched by shared clones.

Ten or more counts support this clonotype. The rearrangement uses TRBV12-3 or TRBV12-4 and TRBJ2-7; D is perhaps TRBD1 (6 bases). V was cut by 5 bases and J by 6 bases, with 11 bases left in between. The CDR3 consists of 12 residues. In DNA, the CDR3 is TGTGCCAGCAGTCACAGGGTGGCCGAGCAGTACTTC. It translates to CASSHRVAEQYF.

This clonotype has only a few counts. The rearrangement uses TRBV10-3 and TRBJ2-2; 7 positions agree with TRBD2. Germline loops: CDR1 ENHRY, CDR2 SYGVKD. This CDR3 region has 15 residues. Trimming cost V 10 bases and J 1 base; bases outside gene matches: 9. CDR3 in amino acids: CATQVGGRNTGELFF. In DNA form, the CDR3 reads TGTGCCACGCAGGTTGGCGGGAGGAACACCGGGGAGCTGTTTTTT.

This clonotype was counted between two and nine times. J is TRBJ2-7 and V is TRBV30; D gene uncertain. Trimming left V 0 bases short and J 5 bases short, with 8 bases between. The CDR3 sequence is 12 residues long. Germline values: CDR1 GTSNPN, CDR2 SVGIG (reference sequence). The CDR3 DNA follows: TGTGCCTGGAGTGTAATTGACAACGAGCAGTACTTC. Protein sequence: CAWSVIDNEQYF.

This clonotype came up many times. The chain has TRBV12-3 or TRBV12-4 and TRBJ2-7; 10 bases agree with TRBD1. The CDR3 is 14 amino acids. The junction had 4 bases not matched to a gene; V was cut back by 2 bases and J by 6 bases. CDR3 DNA sequence: TGTGCCAGCAGTTTAAGGGGGACAGGGGTCGAGCAGTACTTC. Translating it yields CASSLRGTGVEQYF.

This clonotype came up many times. The chain links TRBV7-6 to TRBJ2-5; tentative D call: TRBD2 (5 bases). The V gene's germline CDR1 is SGHVS and CDR2 FNYEAQ. The CDR3 spans 14 residues. Between the trimmed V and J ends, which lost 0 bases and 5 bases, there was a span of 10 bases. CDR3 loop: CASSLAASPETQYF. CDR3 sequence (DNA): TGTGCCAGCAGCTTAGCGGCTAGCCCCGAGACCCAGTACTTC. Supplemented by reference TRBV7-6 and TRBJ2-5, the full variable domain reads GAGVSQSPRYKVTKRGQDVALRCDPISGHVSLYWYRQALGQGPEFLTYFNYEAQQDKSGLPNDRFSAERPEGSISTLTIQRTEQRDSAMYRCASSLAASPETQYFGPGTRLLVL.

Ten or more counts support this clonotype. The V and J genes are TRBV2 and TRBJ2-7; 7 nucleotides agree with TRBD2. Germline V gene sequence: CDR1 SNHLY, CDR2 FYNNEI. This CDR3 comprises 14 residues. V trimming: 6 bases; J trimming: 2 bases; junction bases outside the gene matches: 7. The CDR3 loop reads CASSAGTNPYEQYF. The CDR3 nucleotides are TGTGCCAGCAGCGCCGGGACTAACCCCTACGAGCAGTACTTC.

This clonotype has just a few counts. The chain uses TRBV19 and TRBJ1-5, with D possibly matching TRBD1 (6 bases). The CDR3 length is 15 residues. V lost 5 bases, J lost 1 base, and 12 bases lay in between. CDR1 is LNHDA, CDR2 SQIVND, per germline (reference sequence). The CDR3 sequence is CASSEGVVSNQPQHF. CDR3 DNA: TGTGCCAGTAGTGAGGGGGTTGTAAGCAATCAGCCCCAGCATTTT.

V and J are TRBV19 and TRBJ2-7; maybe TRBD2 (6 bases). V was clipped by 10 bases and J by 2 bases, with 15 bases between them. The CDR3 spans 13 residues. The germline V gene has CDR1 LNHDA and CDR2 SQIVND (reference sequence). CDR3 residues: CATGRGRPYEQYF. DNA of the CDR3: TGTGCCACCGGTAGAGGGAGGCCCTACGAGCAGTACTTC.

The table lists this clonotype with many counts. This chain uses TRBV3-1 with TRBJ2-1; D is ambiguous. The CDR3 is 11 residues long. Germline values: CDR1 LGHDT, CDR2 YNNKEL (reference sequence). Trimming pared 2 bases from V and 8 bases from J, leaving 4 bases between. The DNA for the CDR3 is TGTGCCAGCAGCCAAATCGATGAGCAGTTCTTC. It specifies CASSQIDEQFF.

This sequence joins TRBV28 and TRBJ1-4; 9 bases are shared with TRBD1. The CDR3 length is 15 residues. J was trimmed by 8 bases and V by 3 bases; bases with no gene match: 7. The germline CDR1 and CDR2 sequences are MDHEN and SYDVKM. The CDR3 nucleotides read TGTGCCAGCAGTTTCGGGGGACAGGGTAGCGAAAAACTGTTTTTT. Translation: CASSFGGQGSEKLFF.

A few counts support this clonotype. This chain links TRBV28 with TRBJ1-2; D uncertain. The germline V gene has CDR1 MDHEN and CDR2 SYDVKM. The CDR3 has 15 residues. Trimming cost V 7 bases and J 0 bases, with 15 bases left between them. This CDR3 reads CASTLSSGTNYGYTF. CDR3 DNA: TGTGCCAGCACTCTATCATCCGGGACTAACTATGGCTACACCTTC.

This clonotype was detected many times. This chain links TRBV20-1 with TRBJ2-2, with TRBD2 as a possible D gene (7 bases). Germline-derived CDR1 and CDR2 are DFQATT and SNEGSKA (reference sequence). This CDR3 has 14 amino acids. The ends were cut back, 6 bases at V and 6 bases at J, with 17 bases in the middle. Written as DNA, the CDR3 is TGCAGTGCCCAAGGGGGGGGAAGGTCCGGGGAGCTGTTTTTT. Translation: CSAQGGGRSGELFF.

Notes on this clonotype: It may be a read error: a sequence one base away is much more abundant. The chain combines TRBV12-3 or TRBV12-4 with TRBJ2-4; D gene uncertain. This CDR3 spans 18 amino acids. The CDR3, as DNA: TGTACCAGCAGTTTAAGGATTTGGCTAGTCACCGAGCAAAACATTCAGTACTTC. This gives the protein CTSSLRIWLVTEQNIQYF.

This clonotype appeared many times. The chain joins TRBV27 to TRBJ2-1; no firm D call. This CDR3 has 16 amino acids. V dropped 2 bases and J dropped 0 bases, with 11 bases sitting between them. Germline assignment: CDR1 MNHEY and CDR2 SMNVEV (reference sequence). The CDR3, as DNA: TGTGCCAGCAGTTTAATTGGCGTGACCTCCTACAATGAGCAGTTCTTC. This codes for CASSLIGVTSYNEQFF.

CDR3 region: CATSPEEGTDTQYF. For the CDR3, the DNA is TGTGCCACCAGCCCGGAGGAGGGCACAGATACGCAGTATTTT. The rearrangement joins TRBV15 to TRBJ2-3; the D gene is possibly TRBD2 (5 bases). Trimming removed 5 bases at V and 1 base at J, with 10 bases between. The CDR3 is made up of 14 amino acids. The germline gives CDR1 LNHNV, CDR2 YYDKDF (reference sequence).

This clonotype occurred a few times. The V and J genes are TRBV28 and TRBJ2-7; TRBD2 matches 8 bases. CDR1 and CDR2 from the germline V gene are MDHEN and SYDVKM. This CDR3 is 15 amino acids long. The trim removed 2 bases at V and 3 bases at J, leaving 6 bases unmatched. CDR3 residues: CASSLLGTSSYEQYF. The CDR3 nucleotides are TGTGCCAGCAGTTTACTAGGGACTAGTAGCTACGAGCAGTACTTC.

There are many counts of this clonotype. The chain combines TRBV20-1 with TRBJ2-7; the match to TRBD1 covers 7 bases. Germline values: CDR1 DFQATT, CDR2 SNEGSKA (reference sequence). CDR3 length: 13 amino acids. The J segment lost 2 bases and the V segment lost 5 bases, leaving 6 bases of the junction unmatched. CDR3 residues: CSAGQVTAYEQYF. CDR3 nucleotides: TGCAGTGCTGGACAGGTGACGGCCTACGAGCAGTACTTC.

Only a few counts were recorded for this clonotype. The chain is built from TRBV6-1 and TRBJ2-7, with 9 bases aligning to TRBD1. The CDR3 sequence is 13 residues long. The germline V gene encodes CDR1 MNHNS and CDR2 SASEGT. Trimming at V came to 7 bases and at J to 1 base, leaving 2 bases not matched to a gene. The CDR3 DNA reads as TGTGCCAGCACGACAGGGGGATCCTACGAGCAGTACTTC. This encodes CASTTGGSYEQYF.

This clonotype was recorded many times. This rearrangement joins TRBV20-1 to TRBJ2-3; 9 nucleotides agree with TRBD1. The V gene end was trimmed by 4 bases and the J gene end by 2 bases; junction bases not matched to a gene: 7. Germline-derived CDR1 and CDR2 are DFQATT and SNEGSKA (reference sequence). The CDR3 runs 15 residues. The CDR3 spells CSAITGQGPTDTQYF. The CDR3 DNA reads TGCAGTGCTATAACCGGACAGGGGCCCACAGATACGCAGTATTTT.

The CDR3 DNA follows: TGCGCCAGCAGGTCCGGGACAGTGGACACAGATACGCAGTATTTT. Encoded protein: CASRSGTVDTDTQYF. This rearrangement joins TRBV5-1 to TRBJ2-3; 7 nucleotides match TRBD1. There are 15 residues in the CDR3. V shed 5 bases and J 2 bases; nucleotides not matched to a gene: 8. From germline, CDR1 is SGHRS and CDR2 YFSETQ.

Remarks on this clonotype: A much more abundant neighbour one base away suggests this may be a read error. The V and J genes are TRBV30 and TRBJ2-5; D is undetermined. Germline values: CDR1 GTSNPN, CDR2 SVGIG (reference sequence). The CDR3 has 14 amino acids. The CDR3 region has the DNA TGTGCCCGGAGTGGGGTGGGATACCAAGAGACCCAGTACTTC. Translation gives CARSGVGYQETQYF.

This chain links TRBV7-9 with TRBJ1-1, with TRBD1 identical over 7 bases. Germline V lookup: CDR1 SEHNR, CDR2 FQNEAQ (reference sequence). The CDR3 totals 15 residues. V gave up 0 bases and J gave up 0 bases; unmatched junction bases: 1. CDR3 coding DNA: TGTGCCAGCAGCTTAGCGACAGGGATGAACACTGAAGCTTTCTTT. It translates to CASSLATGMNTEAFF.

As concerns this clonotype: This may arise from a read error, as a much more abundant clone is one base away. The genes are TRBV7-9 and TRBJ1-1; TRBD1 might be the D (5 bases). Deletions cut 6 bases from V and 1 base from J, with 9 bases between. CDR1 and CDR2 from the germline V gene are SEHNR and FQNEAQ (reference sequence). CDR3 length: 13 amino acids. The CDR3 coding sequence is TGTGCCAGCAGGGACGGACAGAACACTGAAGCTTTCTTT. This translates into CASRDGQNTEAFF.

This clonotype was seen many times. V gene TRBV27 combines with J gene TRBJ2-7, with 13 bases lining up with TRBD2. With V trimmed by 4 bases and J by 4 bases, 16 bases remained unmatched. The CDR3 runs 19 residues. In germline, CDR1 is MNHEY, CDR2 SMNVEV (reference sequence). The CDR3 region has the DNA TGTGCCAGCAGTTCAGATTTGACTAGCGGGAGGACTTTCTCGTACGAGCAGTACTTC. This codes for CASSSDLTSGRTFSYEQYF.

The J gene is TRBJ1-2, the V gene TRBV27; the match to TRBD1 covers 8 bases. From germline, CDR1 is MNHEY and CDR2 SMNVEV (reference sequence). CDR3 length equals 15 residues. Trimming cost V 2 bases and J 0 bases; bases outside gene matches: 2. The CDR3 reads CASSLRQGTNYGYTF. DNA for the CDR3: TGTGCCAGCAGTTTAAGACAGGGGACTAACTATGGCTACACCTTC.